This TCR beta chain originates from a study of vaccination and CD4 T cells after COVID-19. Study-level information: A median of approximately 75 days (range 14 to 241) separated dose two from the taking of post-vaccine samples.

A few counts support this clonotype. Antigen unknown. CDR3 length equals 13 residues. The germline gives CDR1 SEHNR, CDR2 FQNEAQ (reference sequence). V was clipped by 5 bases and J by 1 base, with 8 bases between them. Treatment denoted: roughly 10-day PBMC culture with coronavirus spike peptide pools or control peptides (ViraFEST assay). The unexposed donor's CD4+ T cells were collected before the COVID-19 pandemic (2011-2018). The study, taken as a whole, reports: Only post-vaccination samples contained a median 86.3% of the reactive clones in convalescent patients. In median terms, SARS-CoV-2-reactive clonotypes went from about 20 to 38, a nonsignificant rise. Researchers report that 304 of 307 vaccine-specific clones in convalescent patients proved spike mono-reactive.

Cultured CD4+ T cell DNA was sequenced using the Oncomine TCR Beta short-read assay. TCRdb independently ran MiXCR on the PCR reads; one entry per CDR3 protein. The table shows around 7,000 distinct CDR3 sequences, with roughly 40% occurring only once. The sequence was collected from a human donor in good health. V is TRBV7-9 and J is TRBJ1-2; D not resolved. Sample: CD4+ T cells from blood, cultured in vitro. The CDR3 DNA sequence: TGTGCCAGCAGCCGGGCCAATAACTATGGCTACACCTTC. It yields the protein CASSRANNYGYTF.